This T cell receptor (beta chain) was profiled in a study of T cell responses to AZD1222 COVID-19 vaccine. Sequenced by immunoSEQ multiplex PCR; TCRdb stores in-frame clones only, minus some. This sample has 150,000 to 200,000 clones, with 85% to 95% found just once. In germline, CDR1 is MGHRA, CDR2 YSYEKL. The ends were cut back, 1 base at V and 8 bases at J, with 11 bases in the middle. This CDR3 spans 13 amino acids. This chain connects TRBV4-1 to TRBJ1-2; D gene uncertain. This TCR derives from an adult in good health. The sequencing used peripheral blood, collected on day 0 of AZD1222 vaccination. This CDR3 reads CASSQVLAKGYTF. The CDR3 region has the DNA TGCGCCAGCAGCCAAGTCCTTGCAAAGGGCTACACCTTC.